The text below deals with one T cell receptor beta chain. Its specificity is not known. This entry comes from a study of shared clonotypes between healthy human individuals. Study-wide results and limits: Sample collection involved blood only; tissue repertoires are likely different.

An assay was performed, and its level was deep. Profiling relied on immunoSEQ multiplex PCR, and the TCRdb table lists in-frame clones only, not all of them. The sample consists of fewer than 600,000 clones, roughly 80% of them appearing once. Only Caucasian adults living in Nashville, Tennessee made up the donor group. Germline-derived CDR1 and CDR2 are SNHLY and FYNNEI. Between the trimmed V and J ends, which lost 4 bases and 4 bases, there was a span of 11 bases. The CDR3 has 13 residues. The TCR originated in a woman aged 40 to 50 in good health. Some clones in this sample may be carry-over from other donors' samples. The sequenced sample consisted of PBMCs. V and J are TRBV2 and TRBJ2-7; no reliable D call. CDR3 bases: TGTGCCAGCAGTGGGGCCAGGTCATACGAGCAGTACTTC. Its translation: CASSGARSYEQYF. Full variable domain (rest looked up from reference TRBV2 and TRBJ2-7): EPEVTQTPSHQVTQMGQEVILRCVPISNHLYFYWYRQILGQKVEFLVSFYNNEISEKSEIFDDQFSVERPDGSNFTLKIRSTKLEDSAMYFCASSGARSYEQYFGPGTRLTVT.